These 9 T cell receptor beta chains came from one sample sequenced in a study of CD8 T cells in Susac syndrome. When the RNA was reverse transcribed, random hexamers were used with an input of roughly 0.5 to 1 ug. Using its own MiXCR run on the immunoSEQ multiplex PCR reads, TCRdb lists one record per CDR3 protein. The sample yields 70,000 to 100,000 distinct CDR3 sequences, 90% to 97% seen once. The sequenced sample was CD8+ T cells from PBMCs. These receptors originate from a human donor with Susac syndrome.

The V call is TRBV19, the J call TRBJ1-4; 7 bases agree with TRBD1. CDR3 length equals 13 residues. V gave up 5 bases and J gave up 7 bases; unmatched junction bases: 4. CDR1 and CDR2 from the germline V gene are LNHDA and SQIVND (reference sequence). The CDR3 loop reads CASSLGQFEKLFF. Here the CDR3 DNA reads TGTGCCAGTAGTTTGGGACAGTTTGAAAAACTGTTTTTT.

The rearrangement uses TRBV20-1 and TRBJ1-1; a possible D gene is TRBD1 (5 bases). This CDR3 region has 15 residues. V was pared by 6 bases and J by 1 base, with 18 bases between. The germline gives CDR1 DFQATT, CDR2 SNEGSKA (reference sequence). CDR3 sequence: CSAPVPGRSNTEAFF. Here the CDR3 DNA reads TGCAGTGCCCCTGTTCCGGGACGGTCGAACACTGAAGCTTTCTTT.

The CDR3 sequence is CASGGRQYYGYTF. The CDR3 region has the DNA TGTGCCAGCGGTGGACGTCAATACTATGGCTACACCTTC. The rearrangement joins TRBV27 to TRBJ1-2; D not resolved. V lost 8 bases and J 3 bases, leaving 13 bases between the germline ends. CDR1 and CDR2 from the germline V gene are MNHEY and SMNVEV (reference sequence). The CDR3 length is 13 residues.

In DNA, the CDR3 is TGCAGTGCTAGAAACACTGAAGCTTTCTTT. Translation: CSARNTEAFF. This chain joins TRBV20-1 and TRBJ1-1; D is uncertain. The V end lost 2 bases, the J end lost 2 bases, and 0 bases lay between the germline ends. Germline V CDR1 and CDR2: DFQATT, SNEGSKA (reference sequence). The CDR3 spans 10 residues.

This chain uses TRBV30 with TRBJ2-5, with D unresolved. This CDR3 spans 12 amino acids. Trimming cost V 2 bases and J 4 bases, with 8 bases left between them. Germline-derived CDR1 and CDR2 are GTSNPN and SVGIG (reference sequence). The CDR3, as DNA: TGTGCCTGGAGTACCCAAGGAGAGACCCAGTACTTC. Translated, it gives CAWSTQGETQYF.

The chain uses TRBV30 and TRBJ1-1; tentative D call: TRBD1 (5 bases). This CDR3 has 14 amino acids. Germline CDR1 and CDR2: GTSNPN and SVGIG (reference sequence). The V end lost 2 bases, the J end lost 3 bases, and 13 bases lay between the germline ends. The CDR3 here is CAWSPYGGYTEAFF. CDR3 sequence (DNA): TGTGCCTGGAGTCCATATGGGGGTTACACTGAAGCTTTCTTT. The complete variable domain, with remaining parts taken from reference TRBV30 and TRBJ1-1, reads SQTIHQWPATLVQPVGSPLSLECTVEGTSNPNLYWYRQAAGRGLQLLFYSVGIGQISSEVPQNLSASRPQDRQFILSSKKLLLSDSGFYLCAWSPYGGYTEAFFGQGTRLTVV.

The CDR3: CASSIVRGNGLPGYTEAFF. For the CDR3, the DNA is TGTGCCAGTAGTATAGTTCGGGGAAACGGGCTCCCAGGGTACACTGAAGCTTTCTTT. The rearrangement joins TRBV19 to TRBJ1-1; a weak D match, TRBD1 (5 bases). Germline loops: CDR1 LNHDA, CDR2 SQIVND (reference sequence). The CDR3 covers 19 residues. The ends were cut back, 1 base at V and 3 bases at J, with 24 bases in the middle.

The chain uses TRBV20-1 and TRBJ2-7; D is possibly TRBD1 (5 bases). Germline-derived CDR1 and CDR2 are DFQATT and SNEGSKA (reference sequence). V was cut by 4 bases and J by 1 base, with 11 bases left in between. The CDR3 has 13 amino acids. CDR3 bases: TGCAGTGCTAAAGACAGTGAGTCCTACGAGCAGTACTTC. Translating it yields CSAKDSESYEQYF.

The V and J genes are TRBV28 and TRBJ2-7; 7 nucleotides align to TRBD1. This CDR3 comprises 14 residues. CDR1 and CDR2 (germline): MDHEN, SYDVKM. The V gene end was trimmed by 6 bases and the J gene end by 3 bases; junction bases not matched to a gene: 8. In nucleotides, the CDR3 is TGTGCCAGCAGACAGGGGAATGGGAACTACGAGCAGTACTTC. Translated, it gives CASRQGNGNYEQYF.